The 18 T cell receptor beta chains below all came from one sample that was sequenced in a study of OX40 agonist ivuxolimab in advanced cancers. Assay: immunoSEQ multiplex PCR; the TCRdb copy retains only in-frame clones and omits some. Among about 64,000 clones listed, roughly nine tenths were seen once. The material was CD4+ or CD8+ T cells sorted from blood, obtained in a trial of the OX40 agonist ivuxolimab. All receptors come from an adult with an advanced solid tumor such as melanoma, head and neck, liver or kidney cancer.

V usage is TRBV6-1 and J usage is TRBJ1-5; D not certain. Germline values: CDR1 MNHNS, CDR2 SASEGT. With 6 bases removed from V and 4 bases from J, the gap between germline ends came to 16 bases. The length of the CDR3 is 15 residues. CDR3 DNA sequence: TGTGCCAGCAGGACGCTTCTGGGCTTTAATCAGCCCCAGCATTTT. As protein: CASRTLLGFNQPQHF.

The V gene is TRBV5-1, the J gene TRBJ2-3, with 9 bases lining up with TRBD2. J was trimmed by 3 bases and V by 4 bases; bases with no gene match: 9. The CDR3 totals 16 residues. CDR1 is SGHRS, CDR2 YFSETQ, per germline. The CDR3 DNA follows: TGCGCCAGCAGCCCCGAGACTAGCGGTATAACAGATACGCAGTATTTT. It is translated as CASSPETSGITDTQYF.

This chain connects TRBV19 to TRBJ1-1; TRBD1 agrees at 8 bases. The CDR3 is 15 residues long. Trimming took 3 bases from V and 4 from J; bases not matched to a gene: 7. The germline CDR1 and CDR2 sequences are LNHDA and SQIVND (reference sequence). The CDR3 protein is CASSMIPTGGTEAFF. The CDR3 DNA sequence: TGTGCCAGTAGTATGATCCCCACAGGGGGCACTGAAGCTTTCTTT.

The rearrangement joins TRBV27 to TRBJ2-1; the match to TRBD2 covers 11 bases. Germline V gene sequence: CDR1 MNHEY, CDR2 SMNVEV (reference sequence). J was trimmed by 15 bases and V by 1 base; bases with no gene match: 8. This CDR3 spans 14 amino acids. The CDR3 loop reads CASSLFPSGRQPFF. Written as DNA, the CDR3 is TGTGCCAGCAGTTTATTCCCTAGCGGGAGGCAACCGTTCTTC.

The CDR3 coding sequence is TGTGCCAGCAGTGACAGGGTCCCCTACGAGCAGTACTTC. It encodes CASSDRVPYEQYF. V usage is TRBV28 and J usage is TRBJ2-7; 7 bases fit TRBD1. Trimming cost V 5 bases and J 2 bases; bases outside gene matches: 3. CDR1 and CDR2 (germline): MDHEN, SYDVKM. This CDR3 spans 13 amino acids. The variable domain in full, completed from reference TRBV28 and TRBJ2-7, reads DVKVTQSSRYLVKRTGEKVFLECVQDMDHENMFWYRQDPGLGLRLIYFSYDVKMKEKGDIPEGYSVSREKKERFSLILESASTNQTSMYLCASSDRVPYEQYFGPGTRLTVT.

J is TRBJ2-7 and V is TRBV28; no reliable D call. Germline CDR1 is MDHEN and CDR2 is SYDVKM. V was cut by 6 bases and J by 3 bases, with 3 bases left in between. The CDR3 length is 10 residues. CDR3 amino acids: CASSDYEQYF. CDR3 in DNA: TGTGCCAGCAGCGACTACGAGCAGTACTTC.

The chain couples TRBV19 to TRBJ2-2, with D uncertain. V was pared by 5 bases and J by 10 bases, with 14 bases between. The CDR3 is 13 residues long. Germline loops: CDR1 LNHDA, CDR2 SQIVND (reference sequence). CDR3 loop: CASSWAGSQELFF. The CDR3 coding sequence is TGTGCCAGTAGTTGGGCAGGCTCCCAGGAGCTGTTTTTT.

This rearrangement joins TRBV7-9 to TRBJ2-5; 13 bases align to TRBD2. The J call may be incorrect, as the DNA end agrees better with TRBJ2-7. CDR1 is SEHNR, CDR2 FQNEAQ, per germline (reference sequence). This CDR3 is built from 13 residues. The CDR3: CASRGLAGDEQYF. The CDR3, as DNA: TGTGCCAGCAGAGGACTAGCGGGAGACGAGCAGTACTTC.

The rearrangement links TRBV19 to TRBJ2-1; no clear D gene. CDR1 and CDR2 (germline): LNHDA, SQIVND (reference sequence). V lost 0 bases and J 9 bases, leaving 9 bases between the germline ends. The CDR3 has 13 amino acids. The CDR3, as DNA: TGTGCCAGTAGTATAGATCATATCGGTGAGCAGTTCTTC. As protein: CASSIDHIGEQFF. Drawing the rest from reference TRBV19 and TRBJ2-1, the complete variable domain is DGGITQSPKYLFRKEGQNVTLSCEQNLNHDAMYWYRQDPGQGLRLIYYSQIVNDFQKGDIAEGYSVSREKKESFPLTVTSAQKNPTAFYLCASSIDHIGEQFFGPGTRLTVL.

The V gene is TRBV7-9, the J gene TRBJ2-7; no clear D. V lost 0 bases to trimming and J lost 7 bases, with 7 bases between them. Germline V gene sequence: CDR1 SEHNR, CDR2 FQNEAQ (reference sequence). The CDR3 length is 12 residues. The CDR3 is CASSLAGSEQYF. The CDR3 DNA is TGTGCCAGCAGCTTAGCGGGGTCAGAGCAGTACTTC.

The rearrangement links TRBV10-3 to TRBJ2-7; a weak D match, TRBD2 (5 bases). The CDR3 is made up of 17 amino acids. The V and J ends lost 4 bases and 0 bases respectively, with 19 bases between them. The V gene's germline CDR1 is ENHRY and CDR2 SYGVKD. CDR3 in amino acids: CAISGSMEAGPSYEQYF. In DNA, the CDR3 is TGTGCCATCAGTGGTTCGATGGAGGCAGGTCCCTCCTACGAGCAGTACTTC.

This clone is a singleton in its sample. The same CDR3 also results from other DNA sequences found in this sample. CDR3 DNA: TGCGCCAGCAGCTTGGACGGGGGACTGTCCTACGAGCAGTACTTC. Amino acid sequence: CASSLDGGLSYEQYF. The chain links TRBV5-1 to TRBJ2-7; possible D gene TRBD2, 6 bases. The germline CDR1 and CDR2 sequences are SGHRS and YFSETQ. The V gene lost 0 bases and the J gene lost 1 base, with 11 bases spanning the gap. The CDR3 spans 15 residues.

By frequency in the sample, this clone is medium-sized. V is TRBV27 and J is TRBJ2-7, with D perhaps matching TRBD1 or TRBD2 (5 bases each). Trimming cost V 5 bases and J 5 bases, with 13 bases left between them. The CDR3 is made up of 13 amino acids. In germline, CDR1 is MNHEY, CDR2 SMNVEV (reference sequence). In DNA form, the CDR3 reads TGTGCCAGCAGTCTGAGGGGATTGGACGAGCAGTACTTC. Protein product: CASSLRGLDEQYF.

The V and J genes are TRBV28 and TRBJ2-1; 11 bases align to TRBD2. Per germline, CDR1 MDHEN and CDR2 SYDVKM. CDR3 length equals 14 residues. The ends lost 6 bases at V and 6 bases at J; junction bases unmatched: 4. Written as DNA, the CDR3 is TGTGCCAGCAGGTCCGGGACTAGCGGCAATGAGCAGTTCTTC. It is translated as CASRSGTSGNEQFF.

The rearrangement uses TRBV29-1 and TRBJ1-3; D is unresolved. The V end lost 6 bases, the J end lost 0 bases, and 12 bases lay between the germline ends. CDR1 and CDR2 (germline): SQVTM, ANQGSEA. The length of the CDR3 is 14 residues. CDR3 sequence (DNA): TGCAGCGTGACACGGGCGGCCTCTGGAAACACCATATATTTT. Protein product: CSVTRAASGNTIYF.

As to this clone: An end of the junction does not agree with germline; a read error may underlie this. The chain couples TRBV7-9 to TRBJ2-7; D is ambiguous. This CDR3 has 13 residues. The germline gives CDR1 SEHNR, CDR2 FQNEAQ (reference sequence). The CDR3 sequence: CASSFRPSDEQYF. The CDR3 region has the DNA TGTGCCAGCAGCTTCCGGCCCTCCGACGAGCAGTACTTC.

The rearrangement links TRBV28 to TRBJ1-1; D not resolved. The CDR3 has 11 amino acids. The V gene's germline CDR1 is MDHEN and CDR2 SYDVKM. V was cut by 5 bases and J by 1 base, with 2 bases left in between. CDR3 residues: CASSPNTEAFF. The CDR3 bases are TGTGCCAGCAGTCCGAACACTGAAGCTTTCTTT.

J is TRBJ1-1 and V is TRBV25-1; maybe TRBD1 (5 bases). The CDR3 length is 13 residues. V lost 5 bases, J lost 1 base, and 8 bases lay in between. Germline CDR1 is MGHDK and CDR2 is SYGVNS. CDR3 protein: CASSYGQNTEAFF. CDR3 nucleotides: TGTGCCAGCAGTTACGGACAGAACACTGAAGCTTTCTTT.